This TCR beta chain was observed in a study of T-cell reconstitution after alpha-beta-depleted transplantation in children. Findings and caveats of the study: Several hundred expanded graft clones reportedly supplied alpha-beta T cells about two months after transplant. From surviving recipient T cells and thymic progenitors came the high day-60 TCRbeta diversity observed in some patients. T-cell counts and diversity at one year following transplant were attributed mainly to newly produced T cells.

Trimming removed 7 bases from V and 6 bases from J, with 19 bases in between. The CDR3 length is 15 residues. Germline V gene lookup returns CDR1 KGHDR and CDR2 SFDVKD. Points on this clonotype: What it binds is unknown. This clone may be a read error of a much larger clone one base away.

Unique molecular identifiers tagged the TCRbeta library. TCRdb re-called the PCR reads with MiXCR, one entry per CDR3 protein. Found here are about 640,000 distinct CDR3 sequences, around 13% of them singletons; the top ten hold around 2.2%. The sample in question was PBMCs, mostly from graft donor cells, obtained 360 days after TCRalphabeta/CD19-depleted stem cell transplant. The V gene is TRBV24-1, the J gene TRBJ2-3; D possibly uses TRBD1 or TRBD2 (5 bases each). The receptor was isolated from a male patient between 5 and 17 years old who had a stem cell transplant for acute myeloid leukemia, so the T cells may come from the graft donor. The CDR3 is CATSTGCTGPDTQYF. The CDR3 nucleotides read TGTGCCACCAGCACGGGATGCACGGGACCGGATACGCAGTATTTT.